A single sample is the source of the 11 T cell receptor beta chains below, sequenced in a study of T cell responses to AZD1222 COVID-19 vaccine. Libraries were prepared by immunoSEQ multiplex PCR; TCRdb keeps only in-frame clonotypes and omits some of them. The sample lists 150,000 to 200,000 clones; over 85% were seen once. Source: peripheral blood, taken 28 days after the second dose of the MenACWY control vaccine. The receptors derive from an adult who received the MenACWY meningococcal vaccine as a control.

This CDR3 is CASSQNEAFF. The CDR3 nucleotides read TGCGCCAGCAGCCAGAATGAAGCTTTCTTT. The chain has TRBV4-1 and TRBJ1-1; D unclear. This CDR3 has 10 amino acids. The germline CDR1 and CDR2 sequences are MGHRA and YSYEKL. V lost 3 bases and J lost 7, with 3 bases in between.

V gene TRBV6-5 combines with J gene TRBJ2-3, with D uncertain. This CDR3 comprises 12 residues. Trimming removed 4 bases from V and 4 bases from J, with 6 bases in between. CDR1 and CDR2 (germline): MNHEY, SVGAGI. DNA for the CDR3: TGTGCCAGCAGTTCTACAGCAGATACGCAGTATTTT. As protein: CASSSTADTQYF.

V usage is TRBV7-2 and J usage is TRBJ2-1; maybe TRBD1 (6 bases). Trimming removed 0 bases from V and 0 bases from J, with 12 bases in between. CDR3 length: 17 residues. Germline lookup yields CDR1 SGHTA and CDR2 FQGNSA. CDR3 sequence: CASSLAGAPSSYNEQFF. The CDR3 DNA is TGTGCCAGCAGCTTAGCGGGGGCCCCGAGCTCCTACAATGAGCAGTTCTTC.

The chain joins TRBV6-5 to TRBJ1-1, with D perhaps matching TRBD1 (6 bases). The germline gives CDR1 MNHEY, CDR2 SVGAGI. Between the trimmed V and J ends, which lost 5 bases and 6 bases, there was a span of 16 bases. The CDR3 is made up of 14 amino acids. The CDR3 nucleotides read TGTGCCAGCAGTCCCTATACAGGGATCGCTGAAGCTTTCTTT. This codes for CASSPYTGIAEAFF.

The chain joins TRBV3-1 (or the pseudogene TRBV3-2) to TRBJ1-1; D is uncertain. The CDR3 contains 16 residues. Trimming cost V 2 bases and J 11 bases, with 24 bases left between them. The germline CDR1 and CDR2 sequences are LGHDT and YNNKEL (reference sequence). The CDR3 protein is CASSQYNGSPTLKAFF. CDR3 nucleotide sequence: TGTGCCAGCAGCCAATATAACGGCTCCCCCACACTGAAGGCTTTCTTT.

This clone was seen just once. This chain joins TRBV6-5 and TRBJ1-2; D is undetermined. The V gene's germline CDR1 is MNHEY and CDR2 SVGAGI. V dropped 2 bases and J dropped 7 bases, with 5 bases sitting between them. This CDR3 spans 11 amino acids. The CDR3: CASSYGGGYTF. In nucleotides, the CDR3 is TGTGCCAGCAGTTACGGAGGTGGCTACACCTTC.

This clone has a single count. The V call is TRBV3-1 (or the pseudogene TRBV3-2), the J call TRBJ1-1; D remains unclear. Germline V gene lookup returns CDR1 LGHDT and CDR2 YNNKEL (reference sequence). This CDR3 has 17 amino acids. V was trimmed by 1 base and J by 1 base, leaving 16 bases between them. Here the CDR3 DNA reads TGTGCCAGCAGCCAAGGTCTGTGGACGGAGGGGAACACTGAAGCTTTCTTT. This encodes CASSQGLWTEGNTEAFF.

This chain links TRBV7-2 with TRBJ1-6; 8 bases match TRBD1. With 4 bases clipped from V and 8 bases from J, the junction kept 4 bases outside the gene matches. Germline CDR1 and CDR2: SGHTA and FQGNSA. This CDR3 is built from 14 residues. CDR3 sequence: CASSSQGVYSPLHF. The CDR3 DNA reads TGTGCCAGCAGCTCACAGGGGGTTTATTCACCCCTCCACTTT.

This clone was counted once. The gene calls are TRBV7-8 and TRBJ1-1; maybe TRBD1 (5 bases). Trimming removed 5 bases at V and 7 bases at J, with 23 bases between. The germline gives CDR1 SGHVS, CDR2 FQNEAQ. CDR3 length: 16 amino acids. As DNA, the CDR3 is TGTGCCAGCAGCATTGGGACCGGACACATTATTGGTGAAGCTTTCTTT. Residues: CASSIGTGHIIGEAFF. Together with reference TRBV7-8 and TRBJ1-1, the CDR3 gives the full variable domain: GAGVSQSPRYKVAKRGQDVALRCDPISGHVSLFWYQQALGQGPEFLTYFQNEAQLDKSGLPSDRFFAERPEGSVSTLKIQRTQQEDSAVYLCASSIGTGHIIGEAFFGQGTRLTVV.

This chain joins TRBV28 and TRBJ1-1; maybe TRBD1 (5 bases). In germline, CDR1 is MDHEN, CDR2 SYDVKM. V was clipped by 5 bases and J by 1 base, with 11 bases between them. The CDR3 sequence is 14 residues long. The CDR3 protein is CASSLKGQNTEAFF. CDR3 nucleotide sequence: TGTGCCAGCAGTCTAAAGGGGCAGAACACTGAAGCTTTCTTT.

V gene TRBV7-3 combines with J gene TRBJ2-5, with 9 nucleotides matching TRBD2. Germline-derived CDR1 and CDR2 are SGHTA and FQGTGA. V lost 3 bases, J lost 2 bases, and 4 bases stayed unmatched. The CDR3 is 15 amino acids. This CDR3 is CASSFSGGDQETQYF. CDR3 nucleotides: TGTGCCAGCAGCTTTAGCGGGGGTGATCAAGAGACCCAGTACTTC.